The rows below give T cell receptor beta chains drawn from one sample of a study of OX40 agonist ivuxolimab in advanced cancers. Generated by immunoSEQ multiplex PCR, the TCRdb table keeps only in-frame clones and is missing some. The sample holds about 70,000 clones, about 81% seen once. The specimen comprised CD4+ or CD8+ T cells sorted from blood, sampled in a trial of the OX40 agonist ivuxolimab. The receptors shown here come from an adult with an advanced solid tumor such as melanoma, head and neck, liver or kidney cancer. The CDR3 runs from the conserved cysteine through the conserved F or W. Fields, in order: D gene, clone size, V gene, J gene, CDR3 protein, CDR3 DNA. A D gene is named only where the DNA matches it firmly. Clone size appears in some rows only: once, few, many, or a class for an expanded clone.

TRBD2	.	TRBV7-3	TRBJ2-7	CASSSQREGLHEQYF	TGTGCCAGCAGCTCTCAGCGGGAGGGCCTTCACGAGCAGTACTTC
.	.	TRBV6-6	TRBJ2-1	CASSKDLSSYNEQFF	TGTGCCAGCAGTAAGGACCTGAGCTCCTACAATGAGCAGTTCTTC
.	.	TRBV7-9	TRBJ1-1	CASSSQNTEAFF	TGTGCCAGCAGCTCGCAGAACACTGAAGCTTTCTTT
.	.	TRBV5-5	TRBJ1-5	CASSPDASNQPQHF	TGTGCCAGCAGCCCGGATGCTAGCAATCAGCCCCAGCATTTT
.	.	TRBV6-1	TRBJ1-5	CASNDQPDQPQHF	TGTGCCAGCAATGATCAGCCCGATCAGCCCCAGCATTTT
.	.	TRBV4-3	TRBJ2-1	CASSQAGLPTYNEQFF	TGCGCCAGCAGCCAAGCGGGGTTACCGACATACAATGAGCAGTTCTTC
.	.	TRBV4-1	TRBJ1-2	CASSQEQGFLLGGYTF	TGCGCCAGCAGCCAAGAACAGGGCTTCCTTCTTGGTGGCTACACCTTC
.	.	TRBV2	TRBJ1-6	CASSEQGGNSPLHF	TGTGCCAGCAGTGAACAGGGTGGTAATTCACCCCTCCACTTT
.	.	TRBV6-1	TRBJ1-2	CASRDIRNHGYTF	TGTGCCAGCAGGGACATCCGGAACCATGGCTACACCTTC
TRBD2	.	TRBV7-2	TRBJ2-7	CASSLIAGVEQYF	TGTGCCAGCAGCCTAATAGCGGGAGTCGAGCAGTACTTC
.	.	TRBV4-2	TRBJ2-3	CASSQRFAQYF	TGTGCCAGCAGCCAACGCTTTGCGCAGTATTTT
TRBD1	.	TRBV7-3	TRBJ2-7	CASSPQGVGPYEQYF	TGTGCCAGCAGCCCACAGGGGGTGGGCCCCTACGAGCAGTACTTC
.	.	TRBV7-2	TRBJ1-6	CASSLNAPGTNSPLHF	TGTGCCAGCAGCTTAAACGCGCCAGGGACTAATTCACCCCTCCACTTT
.	.	TRBV6-1	TRBJ1-1	CASRTVNTEAFF	TGTGCCAGCAGGACAGTAAACACTGAAGCTTTCTTT
TRBD1	.	TRBV30	TRBJ1-2	CAWEVGTGNYGYTF	TGTGCCTGGGAAGTAGGGACAGGGAACTATGGCTACACCTTC
.	.	TRBV25-1	TRBJ2-5	CASSEWGGLQETQYF	TGTGCCAGCAGTGAATGGGGGGGGCTCCAAGAGACCCAGTACTTC
.	.	TRBV6-4	TRBJ1-1	CASSDSSLNTEAFF	TGTGCCAGCAGTGACTCGTCTCTAAACACTGAAGCTTTCTTT
TRBD1	.	TRBV9	TRBJ1-1	CASSPQGAAEAFF	TGTGCCAGCAGTCCACAGGGGGCGGCTGAAGCTTTCTTT
TRBD1	.	TRBV29-1	TRBJ2-7	CSVEVYRGPAYEQYF	TGCAGCGTTGAGGTCTACAGGGGGCCGGCCTACGAGCAGTACTTC
TRBD2	once	TRBV6-5	TRBJ2-7	CASLGGGSSYEQYF	TGTGCCAGCTTGGGCGGGGGGTCCTCCTACGAGCAGTACTTC
.	.	TRBV4-3	TRBJ2-3	CASSQDWTTADTQYF	TGCGCCAGCAGCCAAGATTGGACCACCGCAGATACGCAGTATTTT